Described below is a single T cell receptor beta chain sequence and its context. No antigen is known for it. This sample is part of a study of blood T cells in healthy people across ages. Total RNA extraction produced at least 5 micrograms (per sample) for the study. It was with a sample-barcoded 5' primer and a J-beta primer mix that a second PCR of roughly 7 to 12 cycles was run. MiXCR was run by TCRdb on the 5' RACE reads, yielding one entry per CDR3 protein. The table records 1,500,000 or so distinct CDR3 sequences, roughly 43% of them present only once. V dropped 7 bases and J dropped 5; count of bases not matched to a gene: 6. Germline loops: CDR1 MNHEY, CDR2 SVGEGT. The CDR3 consists of 13 residues. Findings and limits, study-wide: Per million T cells, TCR beta diversity dropped roughly linearly as age increased. No conclusive comparison of naive versus antigen-experienced cells was possible with unsorted PBMCs. Comparison with aged donors showed that long-lived donors had more naive CD4+ cells and higher diversity.

Sequenced input: blood. The TCR comes from a woman aged 18-29 years in good health. The chain joins TRBV6-2 or TRBV6-3 to TRBJ1-1, with 8 bases aligning to TRBD1. The CDR3 DNA follows: TGTGCCAGCACCTGGACAGGGTGGACTGAAGCTTTCTTT. Amino acids: CASTWTGWTEAFF.